This TCR beta chain is drawn from a study of blood T cell repertoires in COVID-19. Study background: T cells, B-cell-depleted T cells, or PBMCs supplied cDNA or gDNA.

Under the authors' procedure: Using reference gene primer amplification, nucleated cell counts were estimated. Using immunoSEQ multiplex PCR, the repertoire was profiled, and TCRdb retains in-frame clones only, with some absent. V and J calls and clone size are given by that table; D and trimming were obtained from the DNA. The sample consists of 150,000 to 190,000 clones, over 70% of them appearing once. In germline, CDR1 is SGHRS, CDR2 YFSETQ. This CDR3 region has 14 residues. Trimming took 4 bases from V and 2 from J; bases not matched to a gene: 3. The clonotype comes from a man in his fifties or sixties with acute or convalescent COVID-19. The rearrangement joins TRBV5-1 to TRBJ2-3, with 8 bases that match TRBD2. The sample was peripheral blood. The CDR3 here is CASSGGGPTDTQYF. The CDR3 region has the DNA TGCGCCAGCAGCGGCGGGGGGCCCACAGATACGCAGTATTTT.